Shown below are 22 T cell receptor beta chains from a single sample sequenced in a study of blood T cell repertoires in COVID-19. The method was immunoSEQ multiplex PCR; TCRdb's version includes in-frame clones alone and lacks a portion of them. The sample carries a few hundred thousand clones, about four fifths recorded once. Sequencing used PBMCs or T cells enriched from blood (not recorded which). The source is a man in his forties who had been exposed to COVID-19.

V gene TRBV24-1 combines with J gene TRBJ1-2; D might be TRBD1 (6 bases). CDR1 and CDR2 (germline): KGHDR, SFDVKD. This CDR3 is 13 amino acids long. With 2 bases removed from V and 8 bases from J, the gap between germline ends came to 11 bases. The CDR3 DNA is TGTGCCACCAGTGATTCCCAGGGGAACGGCTACACCTTC. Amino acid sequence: CATSDSQGNGYTF.

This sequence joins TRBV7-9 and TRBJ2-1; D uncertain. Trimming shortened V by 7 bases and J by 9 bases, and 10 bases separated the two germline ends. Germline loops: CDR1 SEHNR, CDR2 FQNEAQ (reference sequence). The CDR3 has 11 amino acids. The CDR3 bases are TGTGCCAGCACGAGAGAGCTTGAGCAGTTCTTC. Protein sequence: CASTRELEQFF. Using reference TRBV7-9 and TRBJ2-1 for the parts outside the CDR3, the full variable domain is DTGVSQNPRHKITKRGQNVTFRCDPISEHNRLYWYRQTLGQGPEFLTYFQNEAQLEKSRLLSDRFSAERPKGSFSTLEIQRTEQGDSAMYLCASTRELEQFFGPGTRLTVL.

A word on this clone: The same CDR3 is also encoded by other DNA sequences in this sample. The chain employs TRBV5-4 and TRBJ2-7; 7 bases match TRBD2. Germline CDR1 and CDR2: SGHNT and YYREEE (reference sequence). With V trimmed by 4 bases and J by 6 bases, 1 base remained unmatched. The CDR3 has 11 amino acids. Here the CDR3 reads CASSRGGEQYF. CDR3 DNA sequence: TGTGCCAGCAGCCGCGGGGGCGAGCAGTACTTC. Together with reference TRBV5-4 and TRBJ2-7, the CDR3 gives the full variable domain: ETGVTQSPTHLIKTRGQQVTLRCSSQSGHNTVSWYQQALGQGPQFIFQYYREEENGRGNFPPRFSGLQFPNYSSELNVNALELDDSALYLCASSRGGEQYFGPGTRLTVT.

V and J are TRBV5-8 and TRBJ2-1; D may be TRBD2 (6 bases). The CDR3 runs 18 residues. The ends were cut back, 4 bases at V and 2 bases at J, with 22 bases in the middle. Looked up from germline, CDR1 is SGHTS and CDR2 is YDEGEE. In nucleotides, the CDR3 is TGTGCCAGCAGCCACTTCGGGACCGGGACTTCTACCTACAATGAGCAGTTCTTC. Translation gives CASSHFGTGTSTYNEQFF. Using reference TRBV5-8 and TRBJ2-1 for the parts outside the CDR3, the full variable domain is EAGVTQSPTHLIKTRGQQATLRCSPISGHTSVYWYQQALGLGLQFLLWYDEGEERNRGNFPPRFSGRQFPNYSSELNVNALELEDSALYLCASSHFGTGTSTYNEQFFGPGTRLTVL.

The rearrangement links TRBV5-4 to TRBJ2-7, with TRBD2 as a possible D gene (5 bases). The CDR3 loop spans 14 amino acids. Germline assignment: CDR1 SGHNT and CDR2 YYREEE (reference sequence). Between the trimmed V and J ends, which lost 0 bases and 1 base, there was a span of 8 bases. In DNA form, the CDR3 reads TGTGCCAGCAGCTTGGAGACGGGATCCTACGAGCAGTACTTC. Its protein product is CASSLETGSYEQYF.

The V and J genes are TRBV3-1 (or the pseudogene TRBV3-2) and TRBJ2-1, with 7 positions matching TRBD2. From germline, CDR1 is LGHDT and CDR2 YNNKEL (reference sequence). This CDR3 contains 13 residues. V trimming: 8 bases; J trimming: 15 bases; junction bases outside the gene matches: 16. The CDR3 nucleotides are TGTGCCAGCGGGAGGGACCTACCGGATAGCCTGTTCTTC. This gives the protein CASGRDLPDSLFF.

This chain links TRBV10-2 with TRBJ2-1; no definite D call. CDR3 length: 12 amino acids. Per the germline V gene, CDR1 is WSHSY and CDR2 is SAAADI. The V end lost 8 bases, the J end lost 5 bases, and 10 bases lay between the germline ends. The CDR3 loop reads CASGREHNEQFF. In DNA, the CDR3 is TGCGCCAGCGGGCGCGAACACAATGAGCAGTTCTTC.

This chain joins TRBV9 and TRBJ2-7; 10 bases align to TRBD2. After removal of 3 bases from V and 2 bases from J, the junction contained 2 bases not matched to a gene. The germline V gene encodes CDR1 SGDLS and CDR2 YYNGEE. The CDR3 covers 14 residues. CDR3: CASSAGTSAYEQYF. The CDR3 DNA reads TGTGCCAGCAGCGCCGGGACTAGCGCCTACGAGCAGTACTTC.

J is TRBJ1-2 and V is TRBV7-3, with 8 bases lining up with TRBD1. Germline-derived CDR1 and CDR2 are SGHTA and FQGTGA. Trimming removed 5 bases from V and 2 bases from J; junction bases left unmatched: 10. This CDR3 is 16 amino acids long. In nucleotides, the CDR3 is TGTGCCAGCAGCCAGGGGGCCCAATCCGACAACTATGGCTACACCTTC. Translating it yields CASSQGAQSDNYGYTF. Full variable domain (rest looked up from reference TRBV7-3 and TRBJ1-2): GAGVSQTPSNKVTEKGKYVELRCDPISGHTALYWYRQSLGQGPEFLIYFQGTGAADDSGLPNDRFFAVRPEGSVSTLKIQRTERGDSAVYLCASSQGAQSDNYGYTFGSGTRLTVV.

The DNA for the CDR3 is TGTGCCAGCAGCCCCAACTTTAACGAGCGCAGGGCCATCGCAGATACGCAGTATTTT. Translation gives CASSPNFNERRAIADTQYF. V gene TRBV7-2 combines with J gene TRBJ2-3; the D gene is possibly TRBD1 (5 bases). The V gene lost 5 bases and the J gene lost 4 bases, with 28 bases spanning the gap. Germline values: CDR1 SGHTA, CDR2 FQGNSA. This CDR3 contains 19 residues.

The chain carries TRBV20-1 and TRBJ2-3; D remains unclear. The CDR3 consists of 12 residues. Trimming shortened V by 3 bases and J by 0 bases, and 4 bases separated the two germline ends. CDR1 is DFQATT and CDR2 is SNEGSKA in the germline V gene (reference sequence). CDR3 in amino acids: CSASSSTDTQYF. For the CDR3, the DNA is TGCAGTGCTAGTTCTAGCACAGATACGCAGTATTTT.

The CDR3 nucleotides are TGTGCCAGCAGGAATAGGGACTGGGGGAAGGCAGATACGCAGTATTTT. Its protein product is CASRNRDWGKADTQYF. The chain joins TRBV11-2 to TRBJ2-3, with TRBD2 as a possible D gene (6 bases). The CDR3 length is 16 residues. Germline V gives CDR1 SGHAT, CDR2 FQNNGV. V was cut by 6 bases and J by 4 bases, with 20 bases left in between. Filled out from reference TRBV11-2 and TRBJ2-3, the complete variable domain reads EAGVAQSPRYKIIEKRQSVAFWCNPISGHATLYWYQQILGQGPKLLIQFQNNGVVDDSQLPKDRFSAERLKGVDSTLKIQPAKLEDSAVYLCASRNRDWGKADTQYFGPGTRLTVL.

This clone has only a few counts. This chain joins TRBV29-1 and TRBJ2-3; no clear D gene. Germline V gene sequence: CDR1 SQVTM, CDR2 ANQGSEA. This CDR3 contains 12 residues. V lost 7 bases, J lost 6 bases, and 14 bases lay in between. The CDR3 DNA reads TGCAGCGCCCTCGAGGTGGCGGATACGCAGTATTTT. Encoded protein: CSALEVADTQYF.

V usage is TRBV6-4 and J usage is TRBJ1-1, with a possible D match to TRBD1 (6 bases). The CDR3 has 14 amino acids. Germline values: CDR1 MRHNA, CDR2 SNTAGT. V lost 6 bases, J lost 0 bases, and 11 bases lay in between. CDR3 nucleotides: TGTGCCAGCAGACCAACAGGGCTGAACACTGAAGCTTTCTTT. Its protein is CASRPTGLNTEAFF.

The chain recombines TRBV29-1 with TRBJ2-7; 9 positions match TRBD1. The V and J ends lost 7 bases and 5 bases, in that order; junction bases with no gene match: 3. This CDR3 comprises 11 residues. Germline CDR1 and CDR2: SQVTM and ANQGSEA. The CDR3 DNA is TGCAGCGCCCGGACAGGGGACGAGCAGTACTTC. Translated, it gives CSARTGDEQYF.

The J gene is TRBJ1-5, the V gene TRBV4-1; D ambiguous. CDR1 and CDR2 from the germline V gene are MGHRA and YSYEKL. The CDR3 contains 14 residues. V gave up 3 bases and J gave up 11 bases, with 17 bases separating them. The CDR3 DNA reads TGCGCCAGCAGCCAGGTCCTTTTTGGGGAGACCCAGCATTTT. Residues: CASSQVLFGETQHF.

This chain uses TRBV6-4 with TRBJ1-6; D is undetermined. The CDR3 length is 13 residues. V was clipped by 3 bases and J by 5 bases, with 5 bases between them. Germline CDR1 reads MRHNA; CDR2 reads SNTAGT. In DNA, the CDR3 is TGTGCCAGCAGTGAACAGCATAATTCACCCCTCCACTTT. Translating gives CASSEQHNSPLHF.

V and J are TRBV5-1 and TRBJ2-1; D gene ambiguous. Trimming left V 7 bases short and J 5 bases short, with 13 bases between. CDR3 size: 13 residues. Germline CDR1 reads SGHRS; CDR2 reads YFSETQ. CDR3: CASSVAGDNEQFF. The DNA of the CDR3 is TGCGCCAGCTCAGTCGCCGGAGACAATGAGCAGTTCTTC.

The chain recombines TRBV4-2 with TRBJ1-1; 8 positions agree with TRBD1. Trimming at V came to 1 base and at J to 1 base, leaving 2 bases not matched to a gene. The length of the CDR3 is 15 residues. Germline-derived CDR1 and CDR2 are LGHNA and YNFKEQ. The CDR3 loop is CASSQGGQGNTEAFF. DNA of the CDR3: TGTGCCAGCAGCCAAGGCGGACAGGGGAACACTGAAGCTTTCTTT.

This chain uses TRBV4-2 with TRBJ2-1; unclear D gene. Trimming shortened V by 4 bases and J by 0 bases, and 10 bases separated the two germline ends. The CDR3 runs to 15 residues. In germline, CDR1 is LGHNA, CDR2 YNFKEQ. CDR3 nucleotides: TGTGCCAGCAGCCGCGATTCGAGCTCCTACAATGAGCAGTTCTTC. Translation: CASSRDSSSYNEQFF.

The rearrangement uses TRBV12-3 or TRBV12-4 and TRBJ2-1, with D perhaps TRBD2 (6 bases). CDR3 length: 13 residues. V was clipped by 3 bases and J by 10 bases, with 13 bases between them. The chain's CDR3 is CASSLGLEGEQFF. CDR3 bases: TGTGCCAGCAGTTTGGGACTCGAGGGCGAGCAGTTCTTC.

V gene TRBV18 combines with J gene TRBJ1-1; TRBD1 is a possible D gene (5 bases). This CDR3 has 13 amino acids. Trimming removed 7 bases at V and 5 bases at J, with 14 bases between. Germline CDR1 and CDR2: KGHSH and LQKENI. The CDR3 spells CASWVAGGTEAFF. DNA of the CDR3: TGTGCCAGCTGGGTTGCCGGGGGAACTGAAGCTTTCTTT.